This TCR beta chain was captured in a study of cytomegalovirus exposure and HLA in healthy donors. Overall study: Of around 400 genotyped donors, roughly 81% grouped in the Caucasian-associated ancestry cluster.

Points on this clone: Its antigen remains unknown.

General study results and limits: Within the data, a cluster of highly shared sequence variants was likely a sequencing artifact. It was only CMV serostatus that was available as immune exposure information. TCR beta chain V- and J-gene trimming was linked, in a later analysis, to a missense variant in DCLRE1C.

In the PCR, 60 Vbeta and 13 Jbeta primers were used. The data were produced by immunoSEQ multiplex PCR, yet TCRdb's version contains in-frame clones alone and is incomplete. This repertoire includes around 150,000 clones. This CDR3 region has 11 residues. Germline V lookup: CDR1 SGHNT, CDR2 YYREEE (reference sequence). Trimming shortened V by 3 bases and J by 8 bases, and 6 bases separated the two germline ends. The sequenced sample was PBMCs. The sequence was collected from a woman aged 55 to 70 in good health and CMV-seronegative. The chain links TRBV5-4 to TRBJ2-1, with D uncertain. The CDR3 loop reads CASSSSYEQFF. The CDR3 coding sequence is TGTGCCAGCAGCTCAAGCTATGAGCAGTTCTTC.